This T cell receptor (beta chain) is drawn from a study of blood T cell repertoires in COVID-19. About the study: Acute and convalescent COVID-19 specimens originated in the United States, Italy and Spain. Sources were T cells, B-cell-depleted T cells, or PBMCs; the material itself was cDNA or gDNA.

In the original analysis: Quantification of nucleated cells was approximated via reference gene primer amplification. Sequencing used immunoSEQ multiplex PCR; TCRdb keeps in-frame clones, though not all of them. V and J calls and clone size are those listed in that table; D and trimming were worked out from the DNA. The sample records some 150,000 clones, around 81% being singletons. This CDR3 region has 14 residues. The V gene's germline CDR1 is MDHEN and CDR2 SYDVKM. With 7 bases clipped from V and 1 base from J, the junction kept 2 bases outside the gene matches. The material sequenced was peripheral blood. The J gene is TRBJ2-3, the V gene TRBV28; TRBD2 matches 10 bases. The clonotype comes from a woman aged 60-75 years with active or convalescent COVID-19. The CDR3 DNA reads as TGTGCCAGCATCCTAGCGGGGGGCACAGATACGCAGTATTTT. Protein sequence: CASILAGGTDTQYF.